These 26 T cell receptor beta chains originate from one sample sequenced in a study of shared clonotypes between healthy human individuals. This table comes from immunoSEQ multiplex PCR, and its TCRdb copy is limited to in-frame clones, with some not included. The table records about 2.4 million clones, roughly 93% of them present only once. Material: naive CD4+ T cells from PBMCs. Subset defined: CD45RA+ positively selected. These receptors were collected from a man aged 18 to 30 in good health. Some clones in this sample may be carry-over from other donors' samples.

The chain carries TRBV6-5 and TRBJ2-7; D might be TRBD1 (5 bases). Germline CDR1 and CDR2: MNHEY and SVGAGI. V was trimmed by 2 bases and J by 0 bases, leaving 11 bases between them. CDR3 size: 15 residues. Written as DNA, the CDR3 is TGTGCCAGCAGTTACAGAGTGGACAACTCCTACGAGCAGTACTTC. Protein product: CASSYRVDNSYEQYF.

The genes are TRBV5-1 and TRBJ2-2, with D perhaps TRBD1 (8 bases). The CDR3 is 15 amino acids. V was clipped by 2 bases and J by 6 bases, with 14 bases between them. Germline V lookup: CDR1 SGHRS, CDR2 YFSETQ. CDR3 amino acids: CASSLAGQEAGELFF. The CDR3 coding sequence is TGCGCCAGCAGCTTAGCGGGACAGGAGGCCGGGGAGCTGTTTTTT.

This chain connects TRBV5-5 to TRBJ2-3; D might be TRBD2 (6 bases). With 2 bases removed from V and 4 bases from J, the gap between germline ends came to 14 bases. The CDR3 totals 15 residues. CDR1 SGHKS and CDR2 YYEKEE come from the germline V gene (reference sequence). The CDR3 spells CASSFRQRAADTQYF. The CDR3, as DNA: TGTGCCAGCAGCTTCCGGCAGCGGGCAGCAGATACGCAGTATTTT.

The chain joins TRBV7-3 to TRBJ2-1; TRBD2 matches at 10 bases. With 5 bases clipped from V and 7 bases from J, the junction kept 5 bases outside the gene matches. Per germline, CDR1 SGHTA and CDR2 FQGTGA. The CDR3 is made up of 14 amino acids. The CDR3 sequence: CASSPPGLANEQFF. CDR3 DNA: TGTGCCAGCAGCCCCCCGGGACTAGCGAATGAGCAGTTCTTC.

In DNA form, the CDR3 reads TGCGCCAGCAGCGACATAAGGAGTGAGGATACGCAGTATTTT. Translation: CASSDIRSEDTQYF. The chain links TRBV10-2 to TRBJ2-3; D is uncertain. Germline V CDR1 and CDR2: WSHSY, SAAADI. CDR3 size: 14 residues. The ends were cut back, 6 bases at V and 6 bases at J, with 16 bases in the middle.

This chain uses TRBV7-2 with TRBJ2-1; 8 bases fit TRBD1. The trim removed 3 bases at V and 6 bases at J, leaving 7 bases unmatched. In germline, CDR1 is SGHTA, CDR2 FQGNSA. This CDR3 spans 15 amino acids. In DNA, the CDR3 is TGTGCCAGCAGCTTCAAAGGACAGGGTGCCAATGAGCAGTTCTTC. It yields the protein CASSFKGQGANEQFF.

The chain uses TRBV6-1 and TRBJ2-7; D is uncertain. Trimming left V 3 bases short and J 2 bases short, with 8 bases between. CDR1 is MNHNS, CDR2 SASEGT, per germline. CDR3 size: 13 residues. The CDR3 protein is CASSEGRTYEQYF. As DNA, the CDR3 is TGTGCCAGCAGTGAGGGCAGAACCTACGAGCAGTACTTC.

Worth noting for this clone: The identical CDR3 is also encoded by other nucleotide sequences in the sample. The chain couples TRBV11-3 to TRBJ1-3; no firm D call. Germline-derived CDR1 and CDR2 are SGHNT and YENEEA. Trimming left V 2 bases short and J 0 bases short, with 8 bases between. The CDR3 is 15 residues long. CDR3 protein: CASSLRSGSGNTIYF. The CDR3 DNA is TGTGCCAGCAGCTTAAGGTCAGGCTCTGGAAACACCATATATTTT. Filled out from reference TRBV11-3 and TRBJ1-3, the complete variable domain reads EAGVVQSPRYKIIEKKQPVAFWCNPISGHNTLYWYLQNLGQGPELLIRYENEEAVDDSQLPKDRFSAERLKGVDSTLKIQPAELGDSAVYLCASSLRSGSGNTIYFGEGSWLTVV.

The rearrangement links TRBV28 to TRBJ1-1; no clear D. Germline V gene lookup returns CDR1 MDHEN and CDR2 SYDVKM. Trimming left V 3 bases short and J 4 bases short, with 15 bases between. The CDR3 totals 15 residues. The CDR3 spells CASSFVGLAGTEAFF. DNA for the CDR3: TGTGCCAGCAGTTTTGTTGGGTTAGCGGGCACTGAAGCTTTCTTT. Full variable domain (remainder filled in from reference TRBV28 and TRBJ1-1): DVKVTQSSRYLVKRTGEKVFLECVQDMDHENMFWYRQDPGLGLRLIYFSYDVKMKEKGDIPEGYSVSREKKERFSLILESASTNQTSMYLCASSFVGLAGTEAFFGQGTRLTVV.

This clone was recorded only once. The genes are TRBV7-9 and TRBJ2-5; D unresolved. There are 14 residues in the CDR3. V was cut by 4 bases and J by 4 bases, with 13 bases left in between. Germline-derived CDR1 and CDR2 are SEHNR and FQNEAQ (reference sequence). The CDR3 DNA sequence: TGTGCCAGCAGCTCCGGTGGCAGTTTAGAGACCCAGTACTTC. Encoded protein: CASSSGGSLETQYF.

This clone was detected only a few times. V usage is TRBV5-1 and J usage is TRBJ2-2; D gene uncertain. The CDR3 is made up of 12 amino acids. Germline CDR1 and CDR2: SGHRS and YFSETQ. Trimming cost V 1 base and J 7 bases, with 5 bases left between them. As DNA, the CDR3 is TGCGCCAGCAGCTTGATAGGCGGGGAGCTGTTTTTT. Translated, it gives CASSLIGGELFF.

The V gene is TRBV11-2, the J gene TRBJ2-7; no clear D. V was trimmed by 1 base and J by 6 bases, leaving 10 bases between them. Germline V gene sequence: CDR1 SGHAT, CDR2 FQNNGV. The CDR3 totals 13 residues. The CDR3 nucleotides are TGTGCCAGCAGCTTAGTAGGCAGCTCCGAGCAGTACTTC. Its protein product is CASSLVGSSEQYF.

Worth noting for this clone: The same CDR3 can be traced to other DNA sequences in this sample. The V call is TRBV18, the J call TRBJ2-7; D not resolved. Germline CDR1 reads KGHSH; CDR2 reads LQKENI. Trimming cost V 6 bases and J 0 bases, with 6 bases left between them. The CDR3 has 12 residues. CDR3 residues: CASSGSSYEQYF. The CDR3 DNA sequence: TGTGCCAGCTCCGGAAGCTCCTACGAGCAGTACTTC.

The J gene is TRBJ2-5, the V gene TRBV5-1; D is ambiguous. The CDR3 runs 13 residues. Germline assignment: CDR1 SGHRS and CDR2 YFSETQ. Trimming pared 0 bases from V and 10 bases from J, leaving 13 bases between. The CDR3 here is CASSLASAANQYF. The CDR3, as DNA: TGCGCCAGCAGCTTGGCTTCTGCCGCGAACCAGTACTTC.

The chain combines TRBV14 with TRBJ2-2, with D perhaps TRBD1 (5 bases). This CDR3 is 17 amino acids long. Trimming removed 3 bases from V and 1 base from J, with 15 bases in between. CDR1 and CDR2 from the germline V gene are SGHDN and FVKESK. The CDR3 DNA is TGTGCCAGCAGCCACCGCCAGGGCGTTAGGAACACCGGGGAGCTGTTTTTT. The encoded protein is CASSHRQGVRNTGELFF. The variable domain in full, with the rest retrieved from reference TRBV14 and TRBJ2-2, is EAGVTQFPSHSVIEKGQTVTLRCDPISGHDNLYWYRRVMGKEIKFLLHFVKESKQDESGMPNNRFLAERTGGTYSTLKVQPAELEDSGVYFCASSHRQGVRNTGELFFGEGSRLTVL.

The rearrangement links TRBV19 to TRBJ2-5; possible D gene TRBD2, 7 bases. The germline gives CDR1 LNHDA, CDR2 SQIVND (reference sequence). The length of the CDR3 is 17 residues. V lost 3 bases to trimming and J lost 4 bases, with 21 bases between them. The CDR3 loop is CASSMRVFRGAGETQYF. CDR3 DNA: TGTGCCAGTAGTATGAGGGTTTTTCGGGGGGCCGGAGAGACCCAGTACTTC.

V gene TRBV28 combines with J gene TRBJ2-5; weak D call: TRBD2 (5 bases). Trimming removed 11 bases from V and 13 bases from J, with 23 bases in between. In germline, CDR1 is MDHEN, CDR2 SYDVKM. This CDR3 has 12 residues. CDR3 bases: TGTGCCTCCGACGGCCCCGAGGGTGCGGCGTACTTC. This sequence encodes CASDGPEGAAYF. The full variable domain, completed using reference TRBV28 and TRBJ2-5, is DVKVTQSSRYLVKRTGEKVFLECVQDMDHENMFWYRQDPGLGLRLIYFSYDVKMKEKGDIPEGYSVSREKKERFSLILESASTNQTSMYLCASDGPEGAAYFGPGTRLLVL.

With respect to this clone: Other nucleotide sequences in the sample specify the same CDR3. V is TRBV27 and J is TRBJ2-7; D is unclear. V dropped 7 bases and J dropped 3 bases, with 16 bases sitting between them. Per the germline V gene, CDR1 is MNHEY and CDR2 is SMNVEV (reference sequence). The CDR3 length is 14 residues. The CDR3 DNA reads as TGTGCCAGCACTCAAAGAGGACGGCTCTACGAGCAGTACTTC. This gives the protein CASTQRGRLYEQYF.

J is TRBJ2-1 and V is TRBV4-3; 10 bases are shared with TRBD2. V shed 0 bases and J 7 bases; nucleotides not matched to a gene: 15. Germline assignment: CDR1 LGHNA and CDR2 YSLEER. The CDR3 contains 19 residues. CDR3 DNA: TGCGCCAGCAGCCAAGAGATCGTTCTAGCGGGAGCCGCACGTAATGAGCAGTTCTTC. This codes for CASSQEIVLAGAARNEQFF.

This chain uses TRBV7-6 with TRBJ2-3, with unresolved D. The V gene lost 1 base and the J gene lost 8 bases, with 4 bases spanning the gap. Per the germline V gene, CDR1 is SGHVS and CDR2 is FNYEAQ. The CDR3 is 11 residues long. CDR3 bases: TGTGCCAGCAGCTTAGGAAGTACGCAGTATTTT. It is translated as CASSLGSTQYF.

The chain links TRBV5-4 to TRBJ2-3; TRBD2 aligns across 7 bases. Per the germline V gene, CDR1 is SGHNT and CDR2 is YYREEE (reference sequence). V lost 2 bases to trimming and J lost 4 bases; unmatched junction nucleotides: 7. The CDR3 length is 15 residues. CDR3 DNA sequence: TGTGCCAGCAGCTTTCTATCGGGGGGATCAGATACGCAGTATTTT. Translated: CASSFLSGGSDTQYF.

The chain combines TRBV7-9 with TRBJ1-1; possible D gene TRBD1, 5 bases. This CDR3 spans 14 amino acids. Trimming cost V 3 bases and J 7 bases, with 15 bases left between them. CDR1 and CDR2 from the germline V gene are SEHNR and FQNEAQ (reference sequence). The CDR3 here is CASSFGGAGNEAFF. The CDR3 DNA reads TGTGCCAGCAGCTTTGGCGGGGCAGGGAATGAAGCTTTCTTT.

In DNA form, the CDR3 reads TGTGCCAGTAGTATTAAGACGGTGGACACCATATATTTT. As protein: CASSIKTVDTIYF. V gene TRBV19 combines with J gene TRBJ1-3, with no clear D. Trimming left V 3 bases short and J 8 bases short, with 11 bases between. The V gene's germline CDR1 is LNHDA and CDR2 SQIVND (reference sequence). The CDR3 is 13 residues long.

The genes are TRBV2 and TRBJ2-7, with 8 bases lining up with TRBD1. CDR3 length equals 15 residues. Losses at the gene ends were 6 bases for V and 2 bases for J; bases not matched to a gene: 9. Germline values: CDR1 SNHLY, CDR2 FYNNEI. The CDR3 protein is CASRPGQGVTYEQYF. The CDR3 DNA sequence: TGTGCCAGCAGACCAGGACAGGGTGTGACCTACGAGCAGTACTTC.

As to this clone: Other DNA sequences from this sample encode an identical CDR3 as well. The chain recombines TRBV9 with TRBJ2-1; no definite D call. This CDR3 contains 14 residues. Germline V lookup: CDR1 SGDLS, CDR2 YYNGEE. V shed 3 bases and J shed 0 bases, with 7 bases lying between them. The CDR3 loop reads CASSASGSYNEQFF. The CDR3 DNA reads TGTGCCAGCAGCGCATCAGGCTCCTACAATGAGCAGTTCTTC.

This clone appeared once. The CDR3 sequence: CASSLVGSANNEQFF. CDR3 nucleotides: TGTGCCAGCAGCTTAGTTGGTAGCGCAAACAATGAGCAGTTCTTC. The rearrangement uses TRBV7-2 and TRBJ2-1; D possibly corresponds to TRBD2 (5 bases). CDR3 length: 15 residues. The V and J ends lost 1 base and 5 bases respectively, with 12 bases between them. Germline CDR1 and CDR2: SGHTA and FQGNSA.